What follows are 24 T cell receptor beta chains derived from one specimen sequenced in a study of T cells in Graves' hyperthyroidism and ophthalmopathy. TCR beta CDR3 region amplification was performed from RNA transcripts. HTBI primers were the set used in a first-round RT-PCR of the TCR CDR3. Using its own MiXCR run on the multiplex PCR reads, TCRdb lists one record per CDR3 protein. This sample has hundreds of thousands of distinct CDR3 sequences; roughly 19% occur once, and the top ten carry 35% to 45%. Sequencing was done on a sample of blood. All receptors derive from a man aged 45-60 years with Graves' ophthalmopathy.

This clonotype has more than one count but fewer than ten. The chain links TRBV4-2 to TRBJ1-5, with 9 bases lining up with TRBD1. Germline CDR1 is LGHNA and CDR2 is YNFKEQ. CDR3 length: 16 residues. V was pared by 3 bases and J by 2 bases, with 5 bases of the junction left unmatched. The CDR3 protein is CASSQGTGLGNQPQHF. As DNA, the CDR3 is TGTGCCAGCAGCCAGGGGACAGGGCTGGGCAATCAGCCCCAGCATTTT.

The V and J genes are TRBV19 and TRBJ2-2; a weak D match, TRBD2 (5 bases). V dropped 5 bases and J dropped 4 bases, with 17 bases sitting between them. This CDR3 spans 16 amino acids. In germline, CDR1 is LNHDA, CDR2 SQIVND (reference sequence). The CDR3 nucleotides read TGTGCCAGTAGTCCAACCGGGATCTCCACCACCGGGGAGCTGTTTTTT. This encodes CASSPTGISTTGELFF.

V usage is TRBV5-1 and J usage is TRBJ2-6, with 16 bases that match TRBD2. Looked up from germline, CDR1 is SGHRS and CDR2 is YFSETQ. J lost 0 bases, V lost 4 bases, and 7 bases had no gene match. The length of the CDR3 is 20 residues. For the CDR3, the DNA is TGCGCCAGCAGCATGGGGACTAGCGGGAGGGGTTACTCTGGGGCCAACGTCCTGACTTTC. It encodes CASSMGTSGRGYSGANVLTF.

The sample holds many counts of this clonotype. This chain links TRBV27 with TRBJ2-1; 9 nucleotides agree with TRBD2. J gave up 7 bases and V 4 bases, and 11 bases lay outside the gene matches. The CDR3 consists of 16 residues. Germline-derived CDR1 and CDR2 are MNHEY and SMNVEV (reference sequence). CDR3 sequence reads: CASSWIGSSGSNEQFF. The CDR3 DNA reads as TGTGCCAGCAGTTGGATAGGGAGTAGCGGGAGTAATGAGCAGTTCTTC.

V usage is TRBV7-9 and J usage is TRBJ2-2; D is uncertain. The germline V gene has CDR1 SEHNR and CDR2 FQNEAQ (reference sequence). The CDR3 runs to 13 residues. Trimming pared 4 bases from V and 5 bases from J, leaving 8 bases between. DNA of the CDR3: TGTGCCAGCAGCTCCGTTGGGACCGGGGAGCTGTTTTTT. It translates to CASSSVGTGELFF.

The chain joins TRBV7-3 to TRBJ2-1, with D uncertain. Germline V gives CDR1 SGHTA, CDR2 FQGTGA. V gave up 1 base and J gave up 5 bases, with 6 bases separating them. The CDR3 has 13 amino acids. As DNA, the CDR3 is TGTGCCAGCAGCTTAAATCTAGACAATGAGCAGTTCTTC. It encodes CASSLNLDNEQFF.

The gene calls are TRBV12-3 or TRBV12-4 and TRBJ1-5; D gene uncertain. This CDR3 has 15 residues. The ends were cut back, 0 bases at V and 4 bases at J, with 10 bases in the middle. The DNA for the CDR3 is TGTGCCAGCAGTTTAGCGTGGCGGGCAAATCAGCCCCAGCATTTT. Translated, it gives CASSLAWRANQPQHF.

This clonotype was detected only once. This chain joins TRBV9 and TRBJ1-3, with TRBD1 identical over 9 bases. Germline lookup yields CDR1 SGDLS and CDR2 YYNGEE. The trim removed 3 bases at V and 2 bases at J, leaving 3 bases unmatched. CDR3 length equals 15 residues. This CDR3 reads CASSATGGTGNTIYF. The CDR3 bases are TGTGCCAGCAGCGCGACAGGGGGAACTGGAAACACCATATATTTT.

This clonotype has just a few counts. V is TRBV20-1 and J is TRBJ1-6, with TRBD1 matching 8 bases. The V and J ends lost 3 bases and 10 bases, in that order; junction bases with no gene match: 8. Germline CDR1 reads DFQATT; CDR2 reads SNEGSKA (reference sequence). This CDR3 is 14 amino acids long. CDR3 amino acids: CSARTGAVTSPLHF. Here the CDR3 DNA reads TGCAGTGCTAGGACAGGGGCGGTAACCTCACCCCTCCACTTT.

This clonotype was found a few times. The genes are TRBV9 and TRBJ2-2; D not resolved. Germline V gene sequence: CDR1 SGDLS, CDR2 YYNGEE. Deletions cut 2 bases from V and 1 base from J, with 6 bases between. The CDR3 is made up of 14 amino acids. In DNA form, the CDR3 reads TGTGCCAGCAGCGTCGGTCAGAACACCGGGGAGCTGTTTTTT. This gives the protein CASSVGQNTGELFF.

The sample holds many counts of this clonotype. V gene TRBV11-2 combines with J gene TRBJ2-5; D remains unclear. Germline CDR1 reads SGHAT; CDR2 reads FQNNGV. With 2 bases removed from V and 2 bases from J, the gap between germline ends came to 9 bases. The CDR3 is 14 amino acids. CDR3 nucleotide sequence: TGTGCCAGCAGCTTAAATCCTCGGCAAGAGACCCAGTACTTC. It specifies CASSLNPRQETQYF.

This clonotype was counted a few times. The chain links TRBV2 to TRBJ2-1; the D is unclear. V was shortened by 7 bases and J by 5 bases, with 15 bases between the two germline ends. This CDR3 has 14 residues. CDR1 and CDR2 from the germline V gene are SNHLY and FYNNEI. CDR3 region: CASTEGNADNEQFF. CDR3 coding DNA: TGTGCCAGCACCGAAGGAAACGCCGACAATGAGCAGTTCTTC.

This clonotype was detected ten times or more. The CDR3 here is CASSDRPSNQPQHF. As DNA, the CDR3 is TGTGCCAGCAGCGACCGTCCAAGCAATCAGCCCCAGCATTTT. The chain has TRBV9 and TRBJ1-5, with no clear D. The CDR3 runs to 14 residues. V was clipped by 3 bases and J by 1 base, with 8 bases between them. The germline CDR1 and CDR2 sequences are SGDLS and YYNGEE.

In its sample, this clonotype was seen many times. This CDR3 is CSASPTSHTFEQYF. The CDR3 DNA follows: TGCAGTGCTAGCCCAACAAGTCATACGTTCGAGCAGTACTTC. The gene calls are TRBV20-1 and TRBJ2-7; D remains unclear. CDR1 is DFQATT, CDR2 SNEGSKA, per germline (reference sequence). Trimming pared 3 bases from V and 6 bases from J, leaving 18 bases between. The CDR3 has 14 residues.

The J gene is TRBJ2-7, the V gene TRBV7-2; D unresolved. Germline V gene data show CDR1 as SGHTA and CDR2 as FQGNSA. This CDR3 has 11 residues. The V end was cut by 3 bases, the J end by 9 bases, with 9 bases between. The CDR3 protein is CASSFMGSQYF. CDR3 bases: TGTGCCAGCAGCTTCATGGGATCGCAGTACTTC.

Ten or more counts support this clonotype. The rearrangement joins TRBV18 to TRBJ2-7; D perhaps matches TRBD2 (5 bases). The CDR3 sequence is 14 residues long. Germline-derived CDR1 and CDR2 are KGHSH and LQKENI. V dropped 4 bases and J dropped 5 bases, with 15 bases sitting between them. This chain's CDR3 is CASSLIPGIDEQYF. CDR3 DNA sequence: TGTGCCAGCTCACTGATCCCGGGAATCGACGAGCAGTACTTC.

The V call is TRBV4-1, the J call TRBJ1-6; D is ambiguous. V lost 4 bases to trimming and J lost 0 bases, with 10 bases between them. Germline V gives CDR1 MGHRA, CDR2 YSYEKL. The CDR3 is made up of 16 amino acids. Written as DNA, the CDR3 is TGCGCCAGCAGCCGGGAGAGGAGCTCCTATAATTCACCCCTCCACTTT. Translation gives CASSRERSSYNSPLHF.

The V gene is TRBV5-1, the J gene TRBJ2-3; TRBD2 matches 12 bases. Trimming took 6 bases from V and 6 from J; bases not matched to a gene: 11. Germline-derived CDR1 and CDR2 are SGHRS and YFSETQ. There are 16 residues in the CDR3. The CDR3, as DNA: TGCGCCAGCACCGCCGGACTAGCGGGACGGGGGGATACGCAGTATTTT. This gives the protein CASTAGLAGRGDTQYF.

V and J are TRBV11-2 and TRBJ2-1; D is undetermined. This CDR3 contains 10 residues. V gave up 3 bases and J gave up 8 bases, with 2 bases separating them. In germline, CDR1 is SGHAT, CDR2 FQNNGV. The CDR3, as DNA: TGTGCCAGCAGCTTTTATGAGCAGTTCTTC. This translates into CASSFYEQFF.

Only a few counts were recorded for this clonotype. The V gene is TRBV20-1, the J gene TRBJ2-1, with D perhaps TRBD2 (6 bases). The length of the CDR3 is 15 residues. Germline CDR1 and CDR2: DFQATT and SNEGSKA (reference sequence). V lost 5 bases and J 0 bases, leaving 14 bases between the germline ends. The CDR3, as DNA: TGCAGTGCTTCCGGGACTCGAAGCTCCTACAATGAGCAGTTCTTC. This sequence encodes CSASGTRSSYNEQFF.

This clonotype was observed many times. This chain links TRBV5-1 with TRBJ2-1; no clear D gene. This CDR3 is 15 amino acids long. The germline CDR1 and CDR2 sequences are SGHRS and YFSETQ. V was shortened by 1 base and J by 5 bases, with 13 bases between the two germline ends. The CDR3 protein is CASSLLGTRDNEQFF. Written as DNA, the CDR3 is TGCGCCAGCAGCTTGTTAGGTACCAGAGACAATGAGCAGTTCTTC.

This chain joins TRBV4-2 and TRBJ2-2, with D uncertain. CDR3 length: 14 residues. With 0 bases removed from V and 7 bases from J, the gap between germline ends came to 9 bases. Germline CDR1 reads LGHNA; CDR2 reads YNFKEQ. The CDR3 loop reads CASSQDRAVGELFF. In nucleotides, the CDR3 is TGTGCCAGCAGCCAAGATAGGGCGGTCGGGGAGCTGTTTTTT.

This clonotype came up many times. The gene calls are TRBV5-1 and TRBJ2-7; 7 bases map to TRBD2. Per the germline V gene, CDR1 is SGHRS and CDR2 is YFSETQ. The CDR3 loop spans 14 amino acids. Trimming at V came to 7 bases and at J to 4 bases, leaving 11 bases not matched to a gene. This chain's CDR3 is CASGRGDGTYEQYF. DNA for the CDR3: TGCGCCAGCGGCCGGGGGGACGGGACTTACGAGCAGTACTTC.

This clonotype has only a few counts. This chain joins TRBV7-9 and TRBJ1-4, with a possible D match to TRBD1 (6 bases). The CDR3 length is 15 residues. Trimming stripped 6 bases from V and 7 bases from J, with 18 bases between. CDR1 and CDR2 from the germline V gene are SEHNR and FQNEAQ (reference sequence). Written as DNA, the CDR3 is TGTGCCAGCAGTCCGTCGGGACATCTAAGTGAAAAACTGTTTTTT. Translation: CASSPSGHLSEKLFF. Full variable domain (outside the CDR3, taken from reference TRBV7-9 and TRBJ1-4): DTGVSQNPRHKITKRGQNVTFRCDPISEHNRLYWYRQTLGQGPEFLTYFQNEAQLEKSRLLSDRFSAERPKGSFSTLEIQRTEQGDSAMYLCASSPSGHLSEKLFFGSGTQLSVL.